This TCR beta chain was retrieved from a study of blood T cell repertoires in COVID-19. As for the study in general: PBMCs, B-cell-depleted T cells, or T cells provided the cDNA or gDNA that made up the material.

Per the authors' pipeline: It was from reference gene primer amplification that nucleated cell counts were estimated. Assay: immunoSEQ multiplex PCR; the TCRdb copy retains only in-frame clones and omits some. V, J and clone size are taken as reported in that table, and D and trimming were inferred from the DNA itself. Among some 60,000 clones listed, almost 90% were seen once. Trimming cost V 2 bases and J 8 bases, with 15 bases left between them. In germline, CDR1 is SGHTA, CDR2 FQGTGA. The CDR3 is 14 amino acids. The chain has TRBV7-3 and TRBJ1-2; unclear D gene. The TCR was taken from a man aged 60 to 69 with acute or convalescent COVID-19. The sequencing sample was made of peripheral blood. In nucleotides, the CDR3 is TGTGCCAGCAGCTTAGGGTCCAGGCCCTCGGGCTACACCTTC. This gives the protein CASSLGSRPSGYTF.